Presented here are 9 T cell receptor beta chains from one specimen sequenced in a study of blood T cell repertoires in COVID-19. Libraries were prepared by immunoSEQ multiplex PCR; TCRdb keeps only in-frame clonotypes and omits some of them. The repertoire holds approximately 260,000 clones, with roughly four fifths as singletons. What was sequenced was PBMCs or T cells enriched from blood (not recorded which). These receptors all stem from a man younger than 40 with acute COVID-19.

The chain links TRBV27 to TRBJ2-3; D might be TRBD1 (6 bases). Trimming shortened V by 3 bases and J by 2 bases, and 18 bases separated the two germline ends. The CDR3 length is 17 residues. Germline V gene data show CDR1 as MNHEY and CDR2 as SMNVEV (reference sequence). CDR3: CASSFLDRPPNTDTQYF. CDR3 DNA sequence: TGTGCCAGCAGTTTCCTCGACAGGCCACCAAACACAGATACGCAGTATTTT.

There are a few counts of this clone. V and J are TRBV12-5 and TRBJ1-4; 8 bases match TRBD1. The CDR3 is 15 amino acids. Trimming at V came to 5 bases and at J to 6 bases, leaving 8 bases not matched to a gene. The V gene's germline CDR1 is LGHNT and CDR2 FRNRAP. As DNA, the CDR3 is TGTGCTAGTGGTGTGGACCAGGGGGCGCATGAAAAACTGTTTTTT. Protein product: CASGVDQGAHEKLFF.

The chain employs TRBV19 and TRBJ2-5; 9 nucleotides line up with TRBD2. The CDR3 covers 14 residues. Germline V gene data show CDR1 as LNHDA and CDR2 as SQIVND (reference sequence). Trimming took 4 bases from V and 5 from J; bases not matched to a gene: 5. This chain's CDR3 is CASSTSGRMETQYF. The CDR3 coding sequence is TGTGCCAGTAGTACCAGCGGGAGGATGGAGACCCAGTACTTC.

V is TRBV29-1 and J is TRBJ2-1; D is uncertain. Germline V lookup: CDR1 SQVTM, CDR2 ANQGSEA. Trimming removed 4 bases from V and 9 bases from J, with 7 bases in between. This CDR3 is 10 amino acids long. The CDR3 spells CSVGSGEQFF. For the CDR3, the DNA is TGCAGCGTTGGATCCGGTGAGCAGTTCTTC.

The rearrangement joins TRBV15 to TRBJ2-1, with D hard to call. The CDR3 is made up of 13 amino acids. Germline CDR1 and CDR2: LNHNV and YYDKDF (reference sequence). Trimming removed 5 bases from V and 5 bases from J, with 10 bases in between. In nucleotides, the CDR3 is TGTGCCACCAGCTCCCGGAGTAACAATGAGCAGTTCTTC. Encoded protein: CATSSRSNNEQFF.

This chain links TRBV18 with TRBJ1-1; D is unresolved. V was trimmed by 0 bases and J by 7 bases, leaving 9 bases between them. Germline V gene data show CDR1 as KGHSH and CDR2 as LQKENI. This CDR3 comprises 13 residues. CDR3: CASSPPVTSEAFF. CDR3 nucleotide sequence: TGTGCCAGCTCACCACCGGTTACCAGTGAAGCTTTCTTT.

V is TRBV5-4 and J is TRBJ2-1, with 13 bases aligning to TRBD2. J gave up 8 bases and V 4 bases, and 6 bases lay outside the gene matches. This CDR3 is 15 amino acids long. CDR1 SGHNT and CDR2 YYREEE come from the germline V gene (reference sequence). The CDR3 loop is CASSTRTSGRHEQFF. The CDR3 DNA sequence: TGTGCCAGCAGCACTCGGACTAGCGGGAGACATGAGCAGTTCTTC.

This clone was observed a single time. J is TRBJ2-1 and V is TRBV10-3; 10 bases are a match to TRBD2. The germline V gene encodes CDR1 ENHRY and CDR2 SYGVKD. This CDR3 has 14 amino acids. V lost 10 bases, J lost 5 bases, and 8 bases stayed unmatched. For the CDR3, the DNA is TGTGCCAGTCAACTAGCGGGAATGAACAATGAGCAGTTCTTC. Translating gives CASQLAGMNNEQFF.

The chain employs TRBV9 and TRBJ2-1, with D possibly TRBD2 on 6 matching bases. The CDR3 is made up of 15 amino acids. Trimming took off 0 bases at V and 5 bases at J, with 12 bases between the two ends. Germline assignment: CDR1 SGDLS and CDR2 YYNGEE. CDR3 sequence (DNA): TGTGCCAGCAGCGTAGCTCCGGGGGTCAACAATGAGCAGTTCTTC. Its translation: CASSVAPGVNNEQFF.